This entry is about one TCR beta chain. This clonotype has at least ten counts. Its binding antigen is unknown. Base-call qualities are not available, and no considerably larger clone is one nucleotide away. The library was obtained by PCR. For sequencing, an Illumina HiSeq 2500 was employed. Molecular barcoding was employed in the preparation of TCR libraries, with unique molecular identifiers being used to normalize TCRbeta repertoire quantification. TCRdb reran the public reads through fastp at Q25 and MiXCR, keeping productive beta chains. Every CDR3 protein is listed once, alongside the most common genes and DNA of its rows. For this sample the table gives roughly 32,000 distinct CDR3 sequences, of which about 6.8% were detected only once. The leading ten clones occupy roughly a quarter of the sample. The sample originates from a study of T-cell reconstitution after alpha-beta-depleted transplantation in children (dated by TCRdb to 2015 to 2016). A note on the overall study: Using TCR repertoire profiling, the study followed T-cell immune reconstitution in a quantitative way in children after TCRalphabeta/CD19-depleted allogeneic hematopoietic cell transplantation. Beyond this particular receptor, the publication reports: Over subsequent months, a decline in hyperexpanded clone frequencies was noted, and after one year, T-cell counts and TCRbeta diversity were mostly ascribed to newly produced T cells. About two months after transplant, the apparently early recovery of alphabetaT-cell counts reportedly depended on just several hundred clones that had expanded rapidly and came from non-depleted graft cells. In some patients, the high TCRbeta diversity seen at day 60 was put down to recipient T cells and intrathymic progenitors that had survived conditioning.

This sample's time point label indicates: day 60 (about 2 months) after transplantation. The treatment or condition label for this specimen denotes: allogeneic hematopoietic cell transplantation with graft depleted of TCRalphabeta T cells and CD19 B cells. TCRalphabeta/CD19-depleted allogeneic hematopoietic cell grafts were given to the transplant recipients, all of whom were children. Inclusive of the bounding cysteine and phenylalanine, the CDR3 is 15 residues long. Only the CDR3 region is kept as DNA, spanning 45 bases read in frame from base 1. Per the germline V gene, ENHRY is the CDR1 and SYGVKD is the CDR2. V is cut back by 5 bases and J by 1 base, with 1 base in the junction unmatched.

This TCR was recovered from a child less than two years old who had a stem cell transplant for acute myeloid leukemia, so the T cells may come from the graft donor. Sequencing was performed on peripheral blood, taken 60 days after TCRalphabeta/CD19-depleted stem cell transplant. The chain employs TRBV10-3 and TRBJ2-1; 11 bases in between match TRBD2. The sequence in DNA is TGTGCCATCAGTCCTAGCGGGAGGTCCTACAATGAGCAGTTCTTC. The encoded protein is CAISPSGRSYNEQFF.